These 23 T cell receptor beta chains share one sample of origin, sequenced in a study of radiotherapy plus CTLA-4 blockade in lung cancer. Data came from immunoSEQ multiplex PCR; TCRdb stores just in-frame clones and leaves some out. Of over 75,000 clones listed, roughly four fifths are singletons. The specimen comprised peripheral blood, sampled from a patient treated with radiotherapy plus ipilimumab. Source of these receptors: a human donor with non-small cell lung cancer who had stable disease on radiotherapy plus ipilimumab.

This chain connects TRBV5-1 to TRBJ2-5, with TRBD1 matching over 9 bases. The J call could be wrong; TRBJ2-7 is a better fit for the DNA end. The CDR3 runs 18 residues. Germline lookup yields CDR1 SGHRS and CDR2 YFSETQ. This CDR3 is CASSLVFSGTGTSYEQYF. The CDR3 DNA is TGCGCCAGCAGCTTGGTCTTTTCCGGGACAGGGACGTCCTACGAGCAGTACTTC.

The chain recombines TRBV19 with TRBJ2-7; D unclear. Between the trimmed V and J ends, which lost 2 bases and 0 bases, there was a span of 11 bases. From germline, CDR1 is LNHDA and CDR2 SQIVND (reference sequence). There are 15 residues in the CDR3. This CDR3 reads CASSIYSVGSYEQYF. The CDR3, as DNA: TGTGCCAGTAGTATATACTCGGTCGGCTCCTACGAGCAGTACTTC. Full variable domain (outside the CDR3, taken from reference TRBV19 and TRBJ2-7): DGGITQSPKYLFRKEGQNVTLSCEQNLNHDAMYWYRQDPGQGLRLIYYSQIVNDFQKGDIAEGYSVSREKKESFPLTVTSAQKNPTAFYLCASSIYSVGSYEQYFGPGTRLTVT.

In DNA form, the CDR3 reads TGTGCAAGTCGCTTAGGGTACAGGGGGGTTCCCTACAATGAGCAGTTCTTC. It yields the protein CASRLGYRGVPYNEQFF. The chain recombines TRBV12-2 with TRBJ2-1; the table gives TRBD1 as D, unverified against the DNA. TRBV12-2 is a listed pseudogene. The CDR3 runs to 17 residues.

V gene TRBV5-1 combines with J gene TRBJ2-5; D could derive from TRBD1 or TRBD2 (7 bases each). The germline CDR1 and CDR2 sequences are SGHRS and YFSETQ. This CDR3 has 14 residues. V lost 4 bases to trimming and J lost 1 base, with 11 bases between them. The DNA of the CDR3 is TGCGCCAGCAGCCAGGGGGGGCCCCAAGAGACCCAGTACTTC. Its protein product is CASSQGGPQETQYF.

The rearrangement joins TRBV19 to TRBJ1-2, with a tentative D call TRBD1 (6 bases). Germline-derived CDR1 and CDR2 are LNHDA and SQIVND (reference sequence). CDR3 length: 12 amino acids. V was shortened by 5 bases and J by 7 bases, with 11 bases between the two germline ends. The CDR3 nucleotides are TGTGCCAGTAGTTCACAGGGTCGTGGCTACACCTTC. Translation: CASSSQGRGYTF.

The gene calls are TRBV11-2 and TRBJ2-5; 7 bases are shared with TRBD2. CDR1 and CDR2 from the germline V gene are SGHAT and FQNNGV. V was clipped by 5 bases and J by 2 bases; unmatched bases: 11. The CDR3 contains 16 residues. The CDR3 DNA is TGTGCCAGCAGCCAGAGAGAGGGGCGGGGGCAAGAGACCCAGTACTTC. Translated, it gives CASSQREGRGQETQYF.

The genes are TRBV5-1 and TRBJ2-7; D is possibly TRBD1 or TRBD2 (5 bases each). CDR3 length: 14 residues. The germline gives CDR1 SGHRS, CDR2 YFSETQ. The ends were cut back, 2 bases at V and 9 bases at J, with 18 bases in the middle. Here the CDR3 reads CASSLEGPLRWQYF. In DNA form, the CDR3 reads TGCGCCAGCAGCTTAGAGGGGCCGCTGAGATGGCAGTACTTC.

The chain uses TRBV9 and TRBJ1-3, with 10 bases lining up with TRBD1. V lost 4 bases to trimming and J lost 6 bases; unmatched junction nucleotides: 10. Germline loops: CDR1 SGDLS, CDR2 YYNGEE. The CDR3 sequence is 16 residues long. The CDR3 region is CASSLGTGAFVNTIYF. CDR3 nucleotide sequence: TGTGCCAGCAGCCTTGGGACAGGGGCTTTTGTAAACACCATATATTTT.

Only one count was recorded for this clone. The chain is built from TRBV7-8 and TRBJ2-1; 7 bases are shared with TRBD2. The CDR3 consists of 18 residues. Trimming cost V 5 bases and J 0 bases; bases outside gene matches: 13. CDR1 is SGHVS and CDR2 is FQNEAQ in the germline V gene. CDR3 region: CASSTRRPGGSSYNEQFF. In DNA form, the CDR3 reads TGTGCCAGCAGCACGAGAAGGCCGGGGGGTAGCTCCTACAATGAGCAGTTCTTC.

J is TRBJ1-1 and V is TRBV19; 9 bases match TRBD1. V was pared by 4 bases and J by 5 bases, with 8 bases of the junction left unmatched. Per germline, CDR1 LNHDA and CDR2 SQIVND (reference sequence). The CDR3 covers 15 residues. CDR3 in amino acids: CASSRATGGKTEAFF. The CDR3 nucleotides read TGTGCCAGTAGTAGAGCGACAGGGGGTAAGACTGAAGCTTTCTTT.

V usage is TRBV2 and J usage is TRBJ2-5, with D possibly being TRBD1 (5 bases). V was cut by 6 bases and J by 5 bases, with 13 bases left in between. The CDR3 contains 13 residues. Germline CDR1 reads SNHLY; CDR2 reads FYNNEI. Here the CDR3 DNA reads TGTGCCAGCAGGCGACAGTATAGGGAGACCCAGTACTTC. This codes for CASRRQYRETQYF.

This rearrangement joins TRBV5-6 to TRBJ1-2, with D possibly being TRBD1 (5 bases). V shed 0 bases and J shed 4 bases, with 10 bases lying between them. The CDR3 is made up of 14 amino acids. CDR1 and CDR2 (germline): SGHDT, YYEEEE. In nucleotides, the CDR3 is TGTGCCAGCAGCTTGGCCTTTAGGGGCTATGGCTACACCTTC. The encoded protein is CASSLAFRGYGYTF.

The chain links TRBV5-6 to TRBJ2-5; 13 positions match TRBD2. Germline lookup yields CDR1 SGHDT and CDR2 YYEEEE. Trimming at V came to 4 bases and at J to 4 bases, leaving 10 bases not matched to a gene. The CDR3 covers 17 residues. The CDR3 nucleotides read TGTGCCAGCAGCCCGAGGGGACTAGCGGGGAGGGGAGAGACCCAGTACTTC. The encoded protein is CASSPRGLAGRGETQYF.

V usage is TRBV9 and J usage is TRBJ2-1; TRBD2 aligns across 8 bases. CDR3 length: 13 residues. CDR1 is SGDLS and CDR2 is YYNGEE in the germline V gene. J lost 5 bases, V lost 4 bases, and 2 bases had no gene match. Here the CDR3 reads CASSFGGDNEQFF. The CDR3 DNA reads TGTGCCAGCAGCTTCGGGGGGGACAATGAGCAGTTCTTC.

The chain combines TRBV18 with TRBJ2-1, with 7 nucleotides matching TRBD1. The V segment lost 3 bases and the J segment 5 bases; nucleotides outside the gene matches: 1. The CDR3 is 13 residues long. CDR1 KGHSH and CDR2 LQKENI come from the germline V gene. The CDR3 DNA reads as TGTGCCAGCTCACCCGGACAGGACAATGAGCAGTTCTTC. It specifies CASSPGQDNEQFF.

The V gene is TRBV7-8, the J gene TRBJ2-2; D call uncertain. CDR3 length equals 13 residues. V lost 6 bases, J lost 6 bases, and 11 bases lay in between. From germline, CDR1 is SGHVS and CDR2 FQNEAQ. Here the CDR3 reads CASRPLVPGELFF. In DNA, the CDR3 is TGTGCCAGCAGACCTCTCGTCCCCGGGGAGCTGTTTTTT.

V gene TRBV4-1 combines with J gene TRBJ2-3, with D unclear. CDR1 and CDR2 (germline): MGHRA, YSYEKL. V was cut by 1 base and J by 2 bases, with 10 bases left in between. The CDR3 contains 15 residues. For the CDR3, the DNA is TGCGCCAGCAGCCAAGGAGTCAAAAACACAGATACGCAGTATTTT. This gives the protein CASSQGVKNTDTQYF.

V gene TRBV7-8 combines with J gene TRBJ2-5; 10 bases are a match to TRBD2. V shed 5 bases and J 5 bases; nucleotides not matched to a gene: 5. CDR1 is SGHVS and CDR2 is FQNEAQ in the germline V gene. This CDR3 is 14 amino acids long. CDR3 amino acids: CASSPAGGLETQYF. The CDR3 DNA is TGTGCCAGCAGCCCAGCGGGAGGGCTGGAGACCCAGTACTTC. The full variable domain, its missing parts supplied by reference TRBV7-8 and TRBJ2-5, is GAGVSQSPRYKVAKRGQDVALRCDPISGHVSLFWYQQALGQGPEFLTYFQNEAQLDKSGLPSDRFFAERPEGSVSTLKIQRTQQEDSAVYLCASSPAGGLETQYFGPGTRLLVL.

This rearrangement joins TRBV30 to TRBJ1-2, with 8 bases identical to TRBD1. This CDR3 region has 12 residues. V was clipped by 1 base and J by 6 bases; unmatched bases: 1. Germline loops: CDR1 GTSNPN, CDR2 SVGIG (reference sequence). The CDR3 sequence: CAWSGTGNGYTF. DNA of the CDR3: TGTGCCTGGAGTGGGACAGGGAATGGCTACACCTTC.

V and J are TRBV7-3 and TRBJ2-1; no clear D. Trimming pared 1 base from V and 3 bases from J, leaving 4 bases between. The germline gives CDR1 SGHTA, CDR2 FQGTGA. CDR3 length: 13 residues. The CDR3 DNA is TGTGCCAGCAGCTTAAGAGGCTACAATGAGCAGTTCTTC. It translates to CASSLRGYNEQFF.

The CDR3 is CASSLAGVTYEQYF. The CDR3 DNA follows: TGTGCCAGCAGCTTGGCCGGGGTTACCTACGAGCAGTACTTC. The V call is TRBV5-4, the J call TRBJ2-7; TRBD2 might be the D (5 bases). The germline V gene has CDR1 SGHNT and CDR2 YYREEE (reference sequence). The CDR3 is 14 amino acids. V shed 0 bases and J shed 2 bases, with 9 bases lying between them.

This chain uses TRBV7-9 with TRBJ2-7; 7 bases fit TRBD1. Germline trimming cut 9 bases from V and 6 bases from J; bases unmatched to any gene: 17. CDR3 length equals 15 residues. The germline gives CDR1 SEHNR, CDR2 FQNEAQ (reference sequence). CDR3 sequence (DNA): TGTGCCAGTTTACGCCGGGACAGCGCTTCTTTCGAGCAGTACTTC. Translating it yields CASLRRDSASFEQYF.

The V call is TRBV28, the J call TRBJ1-5; D not certain. The V and J ends lost 3 bases and 0 bases respectively, with 9 bases between them. Per germline, CDR1 MDHEN and CDR2 SYDVKM. This CDR3 comprises 15 residues. CDR3 in DNA: TGTGCCAGCAGTTTCGGCCATCTTAGCAATCAGCCCCAGCATTTT. It codes for CASSFGHLSNQPQHF.